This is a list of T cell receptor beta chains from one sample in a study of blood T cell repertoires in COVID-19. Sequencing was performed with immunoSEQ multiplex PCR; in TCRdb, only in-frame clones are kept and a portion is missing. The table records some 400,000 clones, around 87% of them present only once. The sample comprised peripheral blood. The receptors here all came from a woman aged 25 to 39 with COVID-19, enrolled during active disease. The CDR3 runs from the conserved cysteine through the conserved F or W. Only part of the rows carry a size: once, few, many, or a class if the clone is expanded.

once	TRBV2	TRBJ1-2	CASSQGQAGYGYTF
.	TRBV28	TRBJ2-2	CASQRTPNTGELFF
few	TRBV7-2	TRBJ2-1	CASSFGAYNEQFF
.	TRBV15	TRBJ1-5	CATSRRRDTDNQPQHF
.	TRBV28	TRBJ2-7	CASNLRQDSYEQYF
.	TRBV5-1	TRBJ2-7	CASSPYVEKKITSGYEQYF
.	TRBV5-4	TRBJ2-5	CASSFLAGVGGGETQYF
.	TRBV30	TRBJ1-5	CAWSYGLGQPQHF
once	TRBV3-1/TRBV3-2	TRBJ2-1	CASSHRPTSGRAHSYNEQFF
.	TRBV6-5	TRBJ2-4	CASRVGGDIQYF
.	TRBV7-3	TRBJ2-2	CASSFGGSGELFF
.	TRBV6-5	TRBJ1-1	CASSYGPGDTEAFF
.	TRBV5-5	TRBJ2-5	CASSLFRGGPGETQYF
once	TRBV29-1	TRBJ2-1	CSVEGGRGGGSLDEQFF
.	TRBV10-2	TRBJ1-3	CATGGQGASGNTIYF
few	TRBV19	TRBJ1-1	CASRPGIMNTEAFF
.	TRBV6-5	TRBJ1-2	CASSYPDRGLKYTF
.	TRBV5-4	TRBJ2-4	CASSPAGGHKGDIQYF
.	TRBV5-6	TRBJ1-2	CASSSTSQGTPGGYTF
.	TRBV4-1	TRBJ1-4	CASSSGQGGEKLFF
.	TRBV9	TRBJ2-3	CASSVVSGPTDTQYF
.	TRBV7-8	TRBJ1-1	CASSPKEGNTEAFF
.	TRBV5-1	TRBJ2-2	CASNREGLYTGELFF
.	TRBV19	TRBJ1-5	CASRRTGNQPQHF
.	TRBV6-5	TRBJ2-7	CASSYPGTKVSYEQYF
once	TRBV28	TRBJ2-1	CAAGGASGRASYNEQFF
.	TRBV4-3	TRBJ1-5	CASSQERSLLNQPQHF
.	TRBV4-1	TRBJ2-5	CASSQERTWEGSQETQYF
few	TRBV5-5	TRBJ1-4	CASSLAVLSNEKLFF
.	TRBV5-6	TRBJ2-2	CASSPPGGSGELFF
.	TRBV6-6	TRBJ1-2	CASTGQGYGYTF
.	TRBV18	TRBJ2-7	CASSPVAGGTYEQYF
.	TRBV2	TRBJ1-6	CASSLRSGGNSPLHF
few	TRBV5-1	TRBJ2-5	CASSRGGRETQYF
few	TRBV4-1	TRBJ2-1	CASRPLLAGGYNEQFF
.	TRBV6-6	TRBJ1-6	CASSYSGEEGSPLHF
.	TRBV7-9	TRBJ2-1	CASSITSGLLNREQFF
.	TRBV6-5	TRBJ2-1	CASSYDPYNEQFF
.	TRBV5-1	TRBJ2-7	CASSWSGSARDEQYF
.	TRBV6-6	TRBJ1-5	CASSYGQVQGQPQHF
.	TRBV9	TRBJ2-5	CASSVGGATSSETQYF
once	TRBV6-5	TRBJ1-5	CASSQNRGRHQPQHF
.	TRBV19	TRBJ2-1	CASSSGAGGQDNEQFF
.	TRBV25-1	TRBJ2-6	CASSEIVGVGANVLTF
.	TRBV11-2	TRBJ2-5	CASSWDRETQYF
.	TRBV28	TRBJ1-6	CASSPPVGGRENSPLHF